This TCR beta chain emerged from a study of OX40 agonist ivuxolimab in advanced cancers. Whole-study context: In this trial design, patients received ivuxolimab intravenously at 0.01 to 10 mg/kg every 2 weeks.

Comment on this clone: Its antigen is as yet unknown.

The CDR3 contains 15 residues. Losses at the gene ends were 1 base for V and 1 base for J; bases not matched to a gene: 1. The germline V gene has CDR1 MNHEY and CDR2 SMNVEV (reference sequence). Exclusion of a patient followed from autoimmune disease history or systemic immunosuppression. Regarding the study as a whole: There were, on average, more expanded clones in CD8+ T cells than in CD4+.

The data were produced by immunoSEQ multiplex PCR, yet TCRdb's version contains in-frame clones alone and is incomplete. The data show approximately 80,000 clones, roughly 84% seen once. The receptor's source is an adult with an advanced solid tumor such as melanoma, head and neck, liver or kidney cancer. This sample comprised CD4+ or CD8+ T cells sorted from blood, obtained in a trial of the OX40 agonist ivuxolimab. This chain links TRBV27 with TRBJ2-7; the match to TRBD2 covers 10 bases. The DNA for the CDR3 is TGTGCCAGCAGTTTATTAGCGGGAGGTTCCTACGAGCAGTACTTC. Translated: CASSLLAGGSYEQYF.